The clone carrying this T cell receptor beta chain was recorded many times. The antigen is not known. This record comes from a study of type 1 and type 2 diabetes patients. Study as a whole: Donors were type 1 diabetes, type 2 diabetes, or nondiabetic controls. Sequencing for the whole study yielded more than 15 million paired-end reads.

PCR was run on genomic DNA. A primer set of 30 forward and 13 reverse primers amplified the CDR3. TCRdb re-analysed the multiplex PCR reads in MiXCR, keeping a single row per CDR3 protein. The sample lists about 290,000 distinct CDR3 sequences, roughly 50% occurring once. The V segment lost 8 bases and the J segment 4 bases; nucleotides outside the gene matches: 9. The CDR3 spans 15 residues. The germline V gene encodes CDR1 SNHLY and CDR2 FYNNEI. General observations from the study: Type 1 diabetes repertoires were significantly less diverse than type 2 diabetes ones.

Standard classification criteria confirmed type 1 or type 2 diabetes in all patients. The chain employs TRBV2 and TRBJ2-5; 11 bases are a match to TRBD1. Input material: peripheral blood mononuclear cells (PBMCs). The receptor was isolated from a man between 18 and 35 years old with type 2 diabetes. The CDR3, as DNA: TGTGCCAGCCCTCGGGACAGGGGGGGCCGAGAGACCCAGTACTTC. Its protein product is CASPRDRGGRETQYF. The complete variable domain, with remaining parts taken from reference TRBV2 and TRBJ2-5, reads EPEVTQTPSHQVTQMGQEVILRCVPISNHLYFYWYRQILGQKVEFLVSFYNNEISEKSEIFDDQFSVERPDGSNFTLKIRSTKLEDSAMYFCASPRDRGGRETQYFGPGTRLLVL.